What follows describes a single T cell receptor beta chain. The table lists this clonotype with many counts. Its antigen is unknown. No base quality values were provided; no much bigger clone lies one nucleotide off. The record originates from a study of prognosis after radiotherapy for stage I lung cancer (dated by TCRdb to the early 2020s). The study in broad terms: Around 20 stage I NSCLC patients were enrolled in Nanjing, China, between early 2018 and January 2019. The study included some 15 patients with newly diagnosed primary stage I lung tumors and several with oligometastatic NSCLC after surgical resection of the primary tumor. Every patient was regarded as medically inoperable, because of comorbidities in about a dozen cases and refusal of surgery in several cases. The cohort was made up of around 14 men and 6 or 7 women, with a median age of approximately 74 years and an age range of roughly 53 to 90 years. On tumor histology, eleven to twelve patients had adenocarcinoma and six to eight had squamous cell carcinoma. SBRT was delivered in 3 to 5 fractions with a biologically effective dose of at least 100 Gy, and image-guided IMRT or VMAT was used for delivery. No patient received concurrent therapy alongside SBRT. Four of the 19 patients developed distant metastases after SBRT, at a median of roughly seven months; the other 15 showed no significant progression. Peripheral blood TCR beta repertoires were profiled in stage I NSCLC patients before and after stereotactic body radiotherapy, and the study then linked these repertoires to distant failure. A total of roughly 38 blood samples from 20 or so patients were sequenced, with one sample obtained before and one obtained after SBRT for each patient. Broad study findings and their caveats: No adjustment for multiple comparisons was applied to any of the reported P values. TRBV and TRBJ usage frequencies reportedly differed by metastasis status, in two V genes at baseline and in eight or nine V and two J genes after SBRT. Unique TCR clone counts fell after SBRT (median around 11,000 before versus several thousand after; Wilcoxon paired P=0.011). Post-SBRT Shannon entropy and its change from baseline were lower in patients who developed distant metastases; baseline Shannon entropy was not associated with metastases. Limitations of the study included a small cohort and short follow-up, and the study findings need independent validation. No determination of tumor specificity was made for expanded TCR clones.

A history of other malignancies or of prior chemotherapy or radiotherapy was absent in all patients, and node-negative disease was shown on CT and PET/CT in all patients. At each of the two time points, 5.5 to 6 milliliters of peripheral venous blood were collected into EDTA tubes. Ficoll-Paque Plus density-gradient centrifugation was used to isolate PBMCs. Immediately after collection, samples were stored at -80 degrees C until analysis. V gives up 6 bases and J gives up 0 bases, and the segment between their germline ends measures 9 bases. CDR1 MDHEN and CDR2 SYDVKM were looked up in the germline V gene. Including the terminal cysteine and phenylalanine, the CDR3 comprises 14 residues. The CDR3 DNA has 42 bases and is translated from base 1. The TCR beta CDR3 region was amplified from genomic DNA by two rounds of multiplex PCR. The first PCR round used primers specific to each TRBV and TRBJ gene, and the primer sequences were filed in Chinese patent CN105087789A. Universal primers were used in the second round of PCR. The Roche High Pure PCR Template Preparation Kit was used to extract genomic DNA from frozen PBMCs. Libraries were sequenced paired-end with 151 bp reads on an Illumina HiSeq 3000. The source study handled its data this way. CutAdapt was used to discard raw reads that did not contain the multiplex PCR primer sequences. PEAR was used to merge high-quality paired reads into contigs. TRB V, D and J gene segments were assigned to each contig with MiXCR by alignment to reference sequences. CDR3 sequences were clustered by base quality and sequence similarity to remove sequencing errors. Diversity was calculated as Shannon entropy divided by the natural log of the number of productive TCR sequences. Clonality was computed as one minus the ratio of Shannon entropy to the natural log of the number of unique clonotypes. The Youden index of ROC curves was used to select progression-free survival cut-offs for repertoire metrics, and analyses were performed in R 3.5.3. Using fastp trimming at Q25 and MiXCR clonotype assembly, TCRdb reanalyzed the public sequencing data and kept in-frame beta chains. All rows with the same CDR3 protein become a single entry with the most common DNA and genes. The V and J calls shown here were made by TCRdb, not taken from the authors' results. This sample gives 17,000 or so distinct CDR3 sequences in total; 29% of them show up just once. The top ten constitute approximately 32% of the sample.

The sequencing here drew on PBMCs, taken before or after stereotactic body radiation therapy (not recorded which). The receptor chain draws on TRBV28 and TRBJ1-5; the D gene is not confidently resolved. The receptor was derived from a donor over 45 with non-small cell lung cancer. CDR3 loop: CASRGGHSNQPQHF. The nucleotides read TGTGCCAGCAGGGGCGGGCATAGCAATCAGCCCCAGCATTTT.